A selection of T cell receptor beta chains follows, all from one sample in a study of cytomegalovirus exposure and HLA in healthy donors. The method was immunoSEQ multiplex PCR; TCRdb's version includes in-frame clones alone and lacks a portion of them. This table holds about 130,000 clones, 75% to 90% found once. Source material: PBMCs. These TCRs come from a woman aged 18-29 years in good health and CMV-seronegative. The CDR3 runs from the conserved cysteine through the conserved F or W. Each record gives: V gene, J gene, CDR3 protein.

v_call: TRBV7-3
j_call: TRBJ2-5
cdr3_aa: CASSLGGGRPETQYF

v_call: TRBV4-2
j_call: TRBJ1-1
cdr3_aa: CASSQGDLNTEAFF

v_call: TRBV29-1
j_call: TRBJ1-6
cdr3_aa: CSVDTGGQALHF

v_call: TRBV6-5
j_call: TRBJ1-1
cdr3_aa: CASSPPGLAFSQAFF

v_call: TRBV2
j_call: TRBJ2-1
cdr3_aa: CASSEAERGGLIDEQFF

v_call: TRBV5-1
j_call: TRBJ2-7
cdr3_aa: CASSLLAGQTYEQYF

v_call: TRBV18
j_call: TRBJ1-6
cdr3_aa: CASSPSRGAMGSSPLHF

v_call: TRBV5-4
j_call: TRBJ2-1
cdr3_aa: CASSKGHAEYNEQFF

v_call: TRBV6-4
j_call: TRBJ2-3
cdr3_aa: CASSEERGGTDTQYF

v_call: TRBV6-1
j_call: TRBJ1-3
cdr3_aa: CASSEAMAGGNTIYF

v_call: TRBV4-1
j_call: TRBJ2-6
cdr3_aa: CASSQGGPVSGANVLTF

v_call: TRBV6-1
j_call: TRBJ1-1
cdr3_aa: CASRGQFMNTEAFF

v_call: TRBV25-1
j_call: TRBJ1-2
cdr3_aa: CASSEPWGRGGYTF

v_call: TRBV7-8
j_call: TRBJ1-3
cdr3_aa: CASSLVRFWGQIGNTIYF

v_call: TRBV6-1
j_call: TRBJ1-4
cdr3_aa: CASSGPGTGRDEKLFF

v_call: TRBV5-4
j_call: TRBJ1-4
cdr3_aa: CASSLAGEKLFF

v_call: TRBV6-1
j_call: TRBJ2-1
cdr3_aa: CASRDLWEQFF

v_call: TRBV23-1
j_call: TRBJ2-5
cdr3_aa: CASSQYPSGGAVETQYF

v_call: TRBV19
j_call: TRBJ2-1
cdr3_aa: CASSIGPSAGPYNEQFF

v_call: TRBV10-3
j_call: TRBJ2-5
cdr3_aa: CAIAEGTGAQETQYF

v_call: TRBV6-1
j_call: TRBJ1-5
cdr3_aa: CASSETEGQPQHF

v_call: TRBV9
j_call: TRBJ2-1
cdr3_aa: CASSVMGSGGYYNEQFF

v_call: TRBV5-1
j_call: TRBJ2-7
cdr3_aa: CASSTQGISYEQYF